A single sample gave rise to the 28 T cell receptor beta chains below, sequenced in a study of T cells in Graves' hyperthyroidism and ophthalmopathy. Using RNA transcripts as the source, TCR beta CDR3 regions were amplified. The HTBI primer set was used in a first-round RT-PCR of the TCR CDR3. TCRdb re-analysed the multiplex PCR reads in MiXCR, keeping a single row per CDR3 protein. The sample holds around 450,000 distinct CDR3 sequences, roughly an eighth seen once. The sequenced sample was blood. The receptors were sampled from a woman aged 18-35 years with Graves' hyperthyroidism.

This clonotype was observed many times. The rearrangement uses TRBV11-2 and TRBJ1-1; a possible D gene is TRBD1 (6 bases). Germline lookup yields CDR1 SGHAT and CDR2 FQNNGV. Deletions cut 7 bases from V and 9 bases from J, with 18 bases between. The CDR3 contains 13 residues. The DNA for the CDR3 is TGTGCCAGCAACCTTGGACAGATCCGGAAAGCTTTCTTT. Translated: CASNLGQIRKAFF. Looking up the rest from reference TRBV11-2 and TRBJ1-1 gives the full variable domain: EAGVAQSPRYKIIEKRQSVAFWCNPISGHATLYWYQQILGQGPKLLIQFQNNGVVDDSQLPKDRFSAERLKGVDSTLKIQPAKLEDSAVYLCASNLGQIRKAFFGQGTRLTVV.

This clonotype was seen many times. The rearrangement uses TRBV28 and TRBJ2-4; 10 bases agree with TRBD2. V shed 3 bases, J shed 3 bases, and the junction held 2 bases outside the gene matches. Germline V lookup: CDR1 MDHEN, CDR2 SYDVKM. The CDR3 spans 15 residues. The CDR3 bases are TGTGCCAGCAGTTTGGTAGCGGGGGGCAAAAACATTCAGTACTTC. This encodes CASSLVAGGKNIQYF.

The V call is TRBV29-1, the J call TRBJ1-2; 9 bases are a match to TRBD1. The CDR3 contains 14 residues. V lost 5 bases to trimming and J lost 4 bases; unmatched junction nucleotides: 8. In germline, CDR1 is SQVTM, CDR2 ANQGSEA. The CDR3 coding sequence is TGCAGCGTTAACCCTCGGACAGGGGCCTATGGCTACACCTTC. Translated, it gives CSVNPRTGAYGYTF.

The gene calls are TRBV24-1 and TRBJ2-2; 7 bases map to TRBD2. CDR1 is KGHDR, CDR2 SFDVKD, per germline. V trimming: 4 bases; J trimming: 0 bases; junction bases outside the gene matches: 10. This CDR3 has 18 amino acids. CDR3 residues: CATSEVGGRIANTGELFF. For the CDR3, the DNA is TGTGCCACCAGTGAGGTGGGCGGGAGAATAGCGAACACCGGGGAGCTGTTTTTT.

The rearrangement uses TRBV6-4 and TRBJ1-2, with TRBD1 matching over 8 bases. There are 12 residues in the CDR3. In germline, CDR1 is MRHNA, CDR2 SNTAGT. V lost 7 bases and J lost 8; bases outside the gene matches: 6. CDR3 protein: CASNLTGDGYTF. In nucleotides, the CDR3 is TGTGCCAGCAACTTGACAGGGGACGGCTACACCTTC.

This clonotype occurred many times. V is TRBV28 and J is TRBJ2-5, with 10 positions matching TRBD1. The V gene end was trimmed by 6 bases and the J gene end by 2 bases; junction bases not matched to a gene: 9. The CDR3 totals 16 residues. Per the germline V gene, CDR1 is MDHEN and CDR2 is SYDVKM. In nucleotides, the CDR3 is TGTGCCAGCAGCTTCCCGGGACAGGGGAGGCAAGAGACCCAGTACTTC. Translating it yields CASSFPGQGRQETQYF.

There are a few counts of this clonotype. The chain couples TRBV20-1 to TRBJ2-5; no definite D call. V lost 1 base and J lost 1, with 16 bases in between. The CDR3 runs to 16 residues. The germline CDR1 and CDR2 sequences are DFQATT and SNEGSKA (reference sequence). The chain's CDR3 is CSARVSEGTVQETQYF. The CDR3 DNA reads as TGCAGTGCTAGAGTTTCAGAAGGAACCGTCCAAGAGACCCAGTACTTC.

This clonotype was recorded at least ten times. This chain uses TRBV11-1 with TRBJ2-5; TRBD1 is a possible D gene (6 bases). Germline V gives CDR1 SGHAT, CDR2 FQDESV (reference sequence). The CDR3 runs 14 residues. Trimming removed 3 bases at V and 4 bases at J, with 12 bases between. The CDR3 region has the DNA TGTGCCAGCAGCTTTGGGACAACGTTAGAGACCCAGTACTTC. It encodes CASSFGTTLETQYF.

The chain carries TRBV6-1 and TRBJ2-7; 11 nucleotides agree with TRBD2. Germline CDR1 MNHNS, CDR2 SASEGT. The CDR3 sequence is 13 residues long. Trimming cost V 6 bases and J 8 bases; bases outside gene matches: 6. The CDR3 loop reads CASSPGTSGKQYF. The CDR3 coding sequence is TGTGCCAGCAGCCCCGGGACTAGCGGAAAGCAGTACTTC.

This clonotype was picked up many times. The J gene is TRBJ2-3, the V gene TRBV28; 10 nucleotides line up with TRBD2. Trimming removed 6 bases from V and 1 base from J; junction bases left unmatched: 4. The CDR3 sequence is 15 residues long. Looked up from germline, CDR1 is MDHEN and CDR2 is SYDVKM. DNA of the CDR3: TGTGCCAGCAGGCTGACTAGCGGGCGCACAGATACGCAGTATTTT. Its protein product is CASRLTSGRTDTQYF.

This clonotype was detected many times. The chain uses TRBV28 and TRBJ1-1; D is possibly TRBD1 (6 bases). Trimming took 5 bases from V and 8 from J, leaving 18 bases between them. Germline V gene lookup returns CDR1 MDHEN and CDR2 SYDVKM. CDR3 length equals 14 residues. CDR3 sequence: CASSIGGFGGEAFF. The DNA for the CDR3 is TGTGCCAGCAGTATAGGGGGGTTCGGAGGGGAAGCTTTCTTT.

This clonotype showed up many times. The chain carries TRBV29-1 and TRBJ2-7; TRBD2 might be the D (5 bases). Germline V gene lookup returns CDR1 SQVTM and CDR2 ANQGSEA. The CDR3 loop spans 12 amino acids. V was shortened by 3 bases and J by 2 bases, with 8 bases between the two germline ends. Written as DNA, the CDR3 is TGCAGCGTTGATGAGGGCCCCTACGAGCAGTACTTC. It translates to CSVDEGPYEQYF.

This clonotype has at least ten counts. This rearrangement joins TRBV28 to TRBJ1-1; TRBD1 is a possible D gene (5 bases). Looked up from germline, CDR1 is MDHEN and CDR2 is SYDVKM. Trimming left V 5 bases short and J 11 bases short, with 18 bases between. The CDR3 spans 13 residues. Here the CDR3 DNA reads TGTGCCAGCAGTCCCGACAGAAGCTTTTATGCTTTCTTT. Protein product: CASSPDRSFYAFF.

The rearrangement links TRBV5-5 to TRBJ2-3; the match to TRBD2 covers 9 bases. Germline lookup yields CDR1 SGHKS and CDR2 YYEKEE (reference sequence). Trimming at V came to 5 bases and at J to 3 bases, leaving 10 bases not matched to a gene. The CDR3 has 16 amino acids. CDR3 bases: TGTGCCAGCAGGTCCATAGCGGGAGAGAATACAGATACGCAGTATTTT. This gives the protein CASRSIAGENTDTQYF.

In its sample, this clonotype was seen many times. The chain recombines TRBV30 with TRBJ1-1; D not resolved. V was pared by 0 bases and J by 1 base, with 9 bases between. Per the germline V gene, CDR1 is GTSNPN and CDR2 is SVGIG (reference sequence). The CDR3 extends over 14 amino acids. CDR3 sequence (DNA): TGTGCCTGGAGTGTACCGGGCTCGAACACTGAAGCTTTCTTT. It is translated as CAWSVPGSNTEAFF.

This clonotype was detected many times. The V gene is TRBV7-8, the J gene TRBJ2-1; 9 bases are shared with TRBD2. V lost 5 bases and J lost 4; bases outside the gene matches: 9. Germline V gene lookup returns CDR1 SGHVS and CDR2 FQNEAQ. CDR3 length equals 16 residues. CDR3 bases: TGTGCCAGCAGCCCCGGAGGTCTAGCGGGGTACAATGAGCAGTTCTTC. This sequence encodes CASSPGGLAGYNEQFF.

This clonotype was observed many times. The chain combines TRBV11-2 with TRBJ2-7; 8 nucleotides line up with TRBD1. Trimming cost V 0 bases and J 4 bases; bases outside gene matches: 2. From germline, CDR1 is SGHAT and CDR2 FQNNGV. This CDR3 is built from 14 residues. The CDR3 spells CASSLDRGLYEQYF. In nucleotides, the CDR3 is TGTGCCAGCAGCTTAGACAGGGGGCTTTACGAGCAGTACTTC.

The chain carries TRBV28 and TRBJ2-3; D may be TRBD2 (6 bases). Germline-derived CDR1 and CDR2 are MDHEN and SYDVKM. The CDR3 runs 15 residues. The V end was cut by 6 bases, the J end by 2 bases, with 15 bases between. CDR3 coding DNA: TGTGCCAGCAGGGTTAGCGGAGACTACACAGATACGCAGTATTTT. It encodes CASRVSGDYTDTQYF. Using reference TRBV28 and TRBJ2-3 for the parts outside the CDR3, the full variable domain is DVKVTQSSRYLVKRTGEKVFLECVQDMDHENMFWYRQDPGLGLRLIYFSYDVKMKEKGDIPEGYSVSREKKERFSLILESASTNQTSMYLCASRVSGDYTDTQYFGPGTRLTVL.

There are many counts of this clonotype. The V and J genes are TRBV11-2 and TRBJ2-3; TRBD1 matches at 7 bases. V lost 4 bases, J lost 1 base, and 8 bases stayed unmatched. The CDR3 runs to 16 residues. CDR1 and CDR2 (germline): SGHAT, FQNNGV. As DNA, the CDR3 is TGTGCCAGCAGCTCCCTGACAGGGTCTGGCACAGATACGCAGTATTTT. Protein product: CASSSLTGSGTDTQYF.

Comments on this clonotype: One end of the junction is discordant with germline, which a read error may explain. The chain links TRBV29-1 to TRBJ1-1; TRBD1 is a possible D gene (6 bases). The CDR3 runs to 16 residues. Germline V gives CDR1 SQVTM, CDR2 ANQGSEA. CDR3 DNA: TGCAGCATTGAAAGGGGGGGCTCATTGAAGAACACTGAAGCTTTCTTT. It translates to CSIERGGSLKNTEAFF. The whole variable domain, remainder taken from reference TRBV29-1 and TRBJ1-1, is SAVISQKPSRDICQRGTSLTIQCQVDSQVTMMFWYRQQPGQSLTLIATANQGSEATYESGFVIDKFPISRPNLTFSTLTVSNMSPEDSSIYLCSIERGGSLKNTEAFFGQGTRLTVV.

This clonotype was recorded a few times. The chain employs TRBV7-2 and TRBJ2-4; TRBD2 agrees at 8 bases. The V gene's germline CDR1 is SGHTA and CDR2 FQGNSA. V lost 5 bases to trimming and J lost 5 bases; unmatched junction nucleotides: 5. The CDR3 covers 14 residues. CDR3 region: CASSRPGGQNIQYF. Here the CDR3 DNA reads TGTGCCAGCAGCCGACCGGGGGGGCAAAACATTCAGTACTTC.

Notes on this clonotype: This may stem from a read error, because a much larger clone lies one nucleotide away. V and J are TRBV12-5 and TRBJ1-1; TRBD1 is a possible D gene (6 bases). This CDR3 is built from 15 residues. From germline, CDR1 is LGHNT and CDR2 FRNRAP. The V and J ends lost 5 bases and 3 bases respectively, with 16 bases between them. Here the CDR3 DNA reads TGTGCTAGTGGTAGAGACAGGTTAGTCTACACTGAAGCTTTCTTT. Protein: CASGRDRLVYTEAFF.

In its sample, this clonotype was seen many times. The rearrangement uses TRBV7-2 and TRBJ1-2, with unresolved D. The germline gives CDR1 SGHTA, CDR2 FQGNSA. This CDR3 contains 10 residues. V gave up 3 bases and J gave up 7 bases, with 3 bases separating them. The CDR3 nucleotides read TGTGCCAGCAGCTTTGGTGGCTACACCTTC. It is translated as CASSFGGYTF.

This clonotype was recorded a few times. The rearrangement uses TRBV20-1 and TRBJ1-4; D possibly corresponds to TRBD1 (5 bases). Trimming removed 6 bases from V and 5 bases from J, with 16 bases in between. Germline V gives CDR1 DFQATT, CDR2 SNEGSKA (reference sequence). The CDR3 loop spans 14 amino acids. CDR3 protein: CSAASGTANEKLFF. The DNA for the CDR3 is TGCAGTGCGGCCTCCGGGACGGCAAATGAAAAACTGTTTTTT.

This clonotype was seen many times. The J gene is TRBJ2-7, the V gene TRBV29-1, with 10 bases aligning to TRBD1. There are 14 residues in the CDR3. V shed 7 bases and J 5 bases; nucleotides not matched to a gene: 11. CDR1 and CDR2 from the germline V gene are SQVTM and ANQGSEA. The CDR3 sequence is CSGTTGGGLDEQYF. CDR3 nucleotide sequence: TGCAGCGGCACGACAGGGGGCGGGCTCGACGAGCAGTACTTC.

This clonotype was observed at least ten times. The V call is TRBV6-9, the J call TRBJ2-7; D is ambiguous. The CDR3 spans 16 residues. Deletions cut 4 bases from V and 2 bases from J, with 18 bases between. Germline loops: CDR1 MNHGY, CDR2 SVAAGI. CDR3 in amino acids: CASSLNAPSHTYEQYF. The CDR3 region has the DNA TGTGCCAGCAGTTTAAACGCTCCTAGTCACACCTACGAGCAGTACTTC.

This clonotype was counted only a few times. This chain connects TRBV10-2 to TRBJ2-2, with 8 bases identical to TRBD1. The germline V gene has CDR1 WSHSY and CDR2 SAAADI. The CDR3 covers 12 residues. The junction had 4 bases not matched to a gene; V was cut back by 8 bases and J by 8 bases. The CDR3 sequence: CASHQGAGELFF. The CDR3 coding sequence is TGCGCCAGCCACCAGGGGGCTGGGGAGCTGTTTTTT.

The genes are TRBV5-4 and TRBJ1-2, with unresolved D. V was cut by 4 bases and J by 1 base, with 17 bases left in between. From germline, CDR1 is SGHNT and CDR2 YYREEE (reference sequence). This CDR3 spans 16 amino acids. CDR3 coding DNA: TGTGCCAGCAGCCCCCGGGTTACAGTTCGTAACTATGGCTACACCTTC. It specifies CASSPRVTVRNYGYTF.